The 30 T cell receptor beta chains below were found in one sample sequenced in a study of radiotherapy plus CTLA-4 blockade in lung cancer (dated by TCRdb to 2016 to 2019). The library was obtained by the immunoSEQ multiplex PCR assay. The immuneACCESS repertoire file appears here via TCRdb, limited to in-frame rearrangements. These files lack a portion of the clones; in checked studies, under half of the deficit traces to unresolved V genes, and the cause of the others is not known. The sample table records 50,000 to 70,000 clones; about 80% of these occur just once. Around 4.2% of the sample is in the top ten clones. This specimen was peripheral blood, taken from a patient treated with radiotherapy plus ipilimumab. The receptors here all came from a human donor with non-small cell lung cancer who had a partial response to radiotherapy plus ipilimumab.

With regard to this clone: Other DNA sequences from this sample encode an identical CDR3 as well. V usage is TRBV5-1 and J usage is TRBJ2-1; 10 bases map to TRBD2. This CDR3 is 15 amino acids long. CDR1 SGHRS and CDR2 YFSETQ come from the germline V gene. Unmatched junction bases numbered 1, after V lost 0 bases and J lost 4 bases. The CDR3 region has the DNA TGCGCCAGCAGCTTGGCTAGCGGGGGTTACAATGAGCAGTTCTTC. Translation gives CASSLASGGYNEQFF.

This chain links TRBV6-5 with TRBJ1-4, with D perhaps TRBD1 (6 bases). Trimming stripped 5 bases from V and 4 bases from J, with 14 bases between. This CDR3 region has 15 residues. Germline CDR1 is MNHEY and CDR2 is SVGAGI. CDR3 nucleotide sequence: TGTGCCAGCAGTCCACAGGGTTGGGTTAATGAAAAACTGTTTTTT. This encodes CASSPQGWVNEKLFF.

This clone came up a few times. The chain combines TRBV6-5 with TRBJ2-7; possible D gene TRBD2, 6 bases. Germline CDR1 MNHEY, CDR2 SVGAGI. Trimming shortened V by 5 bases and J by 13 bases, and 15 bases separated the two germline ends. The CDR3 has 11 amino acids. CDR3: CASSPGLQVYF. DNA for the CDR3: TGTGCCAGCAGTCCGGGACTCCAGGTTTACTTC.

The chain couples TRBV6-6 to TRBJ1-6; 7 bases align to TRBD1. The germline gives CDR1 MNHNY, CDR2 SVGAGI (reference sequence). The V segment lost 5 bases and the J segment 4 bases; nucleotides outside the gene matches: 2. This CDR3 has 14 residues. The CDR3: CASSPGQYNSPLHF. The DNA for the CDR3 is TGTGCCAGCAGTCCGGGACAGTATAATTCACCCCTCCACTTT.

This chain connects TRBV30 to TRBJ1-2; possible D gene TRBD1, 5 bases. V gave up 2 bases and J gave up 1 base, with 14 bases separating them. The V gene's germline CDR1 is GTSNPN and CDR2 SVGIG (reference sequence). The CDR3 extends over 15 amino acids. For the CDR3, the DNA is TGTGCCTGGAGTAGGCAGGGCGGTTTTAACTATGGCTACACCTTC. It translates to CAWSRQGGFNYGYTF.

The chain is built from TRBV4-2 and TRBJ1-6; D not resolved. Germline CDR1 is LGHNA and CDR2 is YNFKEQ. The CDR3 has 13 amino acids. Trimming shortened V by 0 bases and J by 7 bases, and 4 bases separated the two germline ends. The CDR3 reads CASSQERNSPLHF. CDR3 DNA: TGTGCCAGCAGCCAAGAGCGAAATTCACCCCTCCACTTT.

The gene calls are TRBV7-9 and TRBJ1-2, with D unclear. Trimming removed 5 bases from V and 8 bases from J, with 21 bases in between. CDR1 is SEHNR, CDR2 FQNEAQ, per germline (reference sequence). The CDR3 extends over 15 amino acids. The CDR3 loop is CASSPSGSSPHGYTF. Written as DNA, the CDR3 is TGTGCCAGCAGCCCGAGCGGGTCCAGTCCACACGGCTACACCTTC.

This rearrangement joins TRBV18 to TRBJ1-1, with D perhaps matching TRBD1 (5 bases). The length of the CDR3 is 15 residues. The germline CDR1 and CDR2 sequences are KGHSH and LQKENI. Trimming took 5 bases from V and 5 from J, leaving 18 bases between them. The CDR3 sequence is CASSSGRGGGTEAFF. CDR3 coding DNA: TGTGCCAGCTCATCCGGAAGGGGCGGTGGAACTGAAGCTTTCTTT. Looking up the rest from reference TRBV18 and TRBJ1-1 gives the full variable domain: NAGVMQNPRHLVRRRGQEARLRCSPMKGHSHVYWYRQLPEEGLKFMVYLQKENIIDESGMPKERFSAEFPKEGPSILRIQQVVRGDSAAYFCASSSGRGGGTEAFFGQGTRLTVV.

The chain employs TRBV5-1 and TRBJ1-4, with 7 bases lining up with TRBD1. Germline values: CDR1 SGHRS, CDR2 YFSETQ. This CDR3 is built from 13 residues. With V trimmed by 3 bases and J by 8 bases, 4 bases remained unmatched. CDR3 coding DNA: TGCGCCAGCAGCTCGGGAGGGGGCGAAAAACTGTTTTTT. It codes for CASSSGGGEKLFF.

This chain connects TRBV4-1 to TRBJ1-1, with TRBD1 matching over 10 bases. This CDR3 has 16 amino acids. V gave up 1 base and J gave up 1 base; unmatched junction bases: 3. Per the germline V gene, CDR1 is MGHRA and CDR2 is YSYEKL. CDR3 amino acids: CASSQGGQGTNTEAFF. In DNA form, the CDR3 reads TGCGCCAGCAGCCAAGGGGGACAGGGGACGAACACTGAAGCTTTCTTT.

This clone is deemed medium-sized. This rearrangement joins TRBV10-3 to TRBJ1-5, with D unresolved. The V end was cut by 0 bases, the J end by 4 bases, with 4 bases between. Germline V lookup: CDR1 ENHRY, CDR2 SYGVKD. This CDR3 spans 13 amino acids. The CDR3 here is CAISESQNQPQHF. The CDR3 nucleotides are TGTGCCATCAGTGAGTCGCAGAATCAGCCCCAGCATTTT.

The J gene is TRBJ1-6, the V gene TRBV6-5; 8 bases are a match to TRBD1. This CDR3 region has 13 residues. Germline CDR1 is MNHEY and CDR2 is SVGAGI. J gave up 10 bases and V 11 bases, and 10 bases lay outside the gene matches. The CDR3 reads CAGTQGGESPLHF. Written as DNA, the CDR3 is TGTGCCGGAACACAGGGGGGGGAATCACCCCTCCACTTT.

This clone was recorded only once. This chain connects TRBV11-2 to TRBJ1-1; TRBD1 might be the D (5 bases). This CDR3 region has 16 residues. With 2 bases removed from V and 5 bases from J, the gap between germline ends came to 18 bases. Germline V gene data show CDR1 as SGHAT and CDR2 as FQNNGV. The CDR3 is CASSLKPVGGGTEAFF. The DNA of the CDR3 is TGTGCCAGCAGCTTAAAACCAGTCGGGGGAGGGACTGAAGCTTTCTTT.

With respect to this clone: A junction end diverges from the germline sequence, so it may reflect a read error. The rearrangement joins TRBV20-1 to TRBJ2-5; 10 positions agree with TRBD2. CDR1 and CDR2 (germline): DFQATT, SNEGSKA (reference sequence). The CDR3 runs 9 residues. The CDR3 nucleotides are TGCAGTGCCGGGACTAGCGAGGACTTC. Its translation: CSAGTSEDF.

The CDR3 sequence is CASSWSGQETQYF. In nucleotides, the CDR3 is TGTGCCAGCAGCTGGAGCGGCCAAGAGACCCAGTACTTC. The chain carries TRBV6-6 and TRBJ2-5, with a possible D match to TRBD2 (5 bases). Trimming took off 6 bases at V and 1 base at J, with 9 bases between the two ends. This CDR3 region has 13 residues. Germline V lookup: CDR1 MNHNY, CDR2 SVGAGI (reference sequence).

This clone was seen a few times. The chain has TRBV7-6 and TRBJ2-1; possible D gene TRBD2, 6 bases. The CDR3 sequence is 14 residues long. Germline V gene sequence: CDR1 SGHVS, CDR2 FNYEAQ. Trimming stripped 9 bases from V and 0 bases from J, with 12 bases between. The CDR3 DNA reads as TGTGCCAGTCCTAGCGATAGCTCCTACAATGAGCAGTTCTTC. Its translation is CASPSDSSYNEQFF.

The V and J genes are TRBV14 and TRBJ1-1; no firm D call. The CDR3 spans 15 residues. V lost 0 bases and J 3 bases, leaving 11 bases between the germline ends. Per germline, CDR1 SGHDN and CDR2 FVKESK. The CDR3 DNA reads as TGTGCCAGCAGCCAAGAGTCGGGGTTTGACACTGAAGCTTTCTTT. Translation gives CASSQESGFDTEAFF.

This chain joins TRBV18 and TRBJ2-1; 7 bases match TRBD1. The J segment lost 9 bases and the V segment lost 3 bases, leaving 8 bases of the junction unmatched. CDR3 length: 14 amino acids. From germline, CDR1 is KGHSH and CDR2 LQKENI. The CDR3 DNA sequence: TGTGCCAGCTCACCGACTGAGGGGGCGGGTGAGCAGTTCTTC. This gives the protein CASSPTEGAGEQFF.

In DNA form, the CDR3 reads TGTGCCAGCACCGGCGGGACAGGGATCAATGAGCAGTTCTTC. Encoded protein: CASTGGTGINEQFF. The chain links TRBV27 to TRBJ2-1; 9 positions agree with TRBD1. The CDR3 has 14 residues. Losses at the gene ends were 7 bases for V and 6 bases for J; bases not matched to a gene: 7. Per germline, CDR1 MNHEY and CDR2 SMNVEV (reference sequence).

The chain combines TRBV5-1 with TRBJ2-3, with TRBD2 matching 10 bases. Trimming at V came to 4 bases and at J to 6 bases, leaving 11 bases not matched to a gene. From germline, CDR1 is SGHRS and CDR2 YFSETQ. The CDR3 loop spans 16 amino acids. The CDR3: CASSPKRGGPRDTQYF. CDR3 sequence (DNA): TGCGCCAGCAGCCCGAAGCGGGGGGGCCCCCGGGATACGCAGTATTTT.

The chain recombines TRBV11-2 with TRBJ1-2; D might be TRBD1 (6 bases). The CDR3 is made up of 14 amino acids. Germline V gene sequence: CDR1 SGHAT, CDR2 FQNNGV. Trimming removed 2 bases from V and 6 bases from J, with 13 bases in between. CDR3 nucleotides: TGTGCCAGCAGCTTACTTGAAGGGGGAGATGGCTACACCTTC. Amino acid sequence: CASSLLEGGDGYTF.

This rearrangement joins TRBV29-1 to TRBJ1-2; D is ambiguous. Looked up from germline, CDR1 is SQVTM and CDR2 is ANQGSEA. V was cut by 3 bases and J by 7 bases, with 9 bases left in between. This CDR3 is 11 amino acids long. The CDR3 DNA follows: TGCAGCGTTGAGGAGGGTGGTGGCTACACCTTC. Amino acids: CSVEEGGGYTF.

CDR3 amino acids: CASSVSTGTSTDTQYF. The CDR3 DNA follows: TGTGCCAGTAGTGTCTCGACAGGGACTAGCACAGATACGCAGTATTTT. The genes are TRBV19 and TRBJ2-3; a weak D match, TRBD1 (7 bases). Germline loops: CDR1 LNHDA, CDR2 SQIVND (reference sequence). This CDR3 comprises 16 residues. V was shortened by 5 bases and J by 0 bases, with 15 bases between the two germline ends.

This clone was observed a few times. The V gene is TRBV18, the J gene TRBJ2-2; possibly TRBD1 for D (6 bases). CDR3 size: 15 residues. From germline, CDR1 is KGHSH and CDR2 LQKENI. V dropped 1 base and J dropped 5 bases, with 11 bases sitting between them. The CDR3 loop is CASSPRDTATGELFF. Written as DNA, the CDR3 is TGTGCCAGCTCACCACGGGACACGGCTACCGGGGAGCTGTTTTTT.

The V and J genes are TRBV7-9 and TRBJ2-7; 10 bases are a match to TRBD1. V was pared by 4 bases and J by 5 bases, with 8 bases of the junction left unmatched. The germline V gene has CDR1 SEHNR and CDR2 FQNEAQ (reference sequence). The CDR3 runs 15 residues. CDR3 region: CASSSPGTGDNEQYF. The CDR3 DNA is TGTGCCAGCAGCTCACCCGGGACAGGGGACAACGAGCAGTACTTC.

The chain has TRBV5-1 and TRBJ1-6, with 10 positions matching TRBD1. The trim removed 7 bases at V and 3 bases at J, leaving 10 bases unmatched. CDR1 and CDR2 (germline): SGHRS, YFSETQ. The CDR3 runs to 17 residues. In DNA form, the CDR3 reads TGCGCCAGCGCCAAGGACAGGGGGGACCTCTATAATTCACCCCTCCACTTT. Translating it yields CASAKDRGDLYNSPLHF. The entire variable domain, with the rest obtained from reference TRBV5-1 and TRBJ1-6, is as follows: KAGVTQTPRYLIKTRGQQVTLSCSPISGHRSVSWYQQTPGQGLQFLFEYFSETQRNKGNFPGRFSGRQFSNSRSEMNVSTLELGDSALYLCASAKDRGDLYNSPLHFGNGTRLTVT.

The chain couples TRBV9 to TRBJ1-2; 7 bases agree with TRBD1. The CDR3 extends over 15 amino acids. Germline CDR1 and CDR2: SGDLS and YYNGEE. The V gene end was trimmed by 4 bases and the J gene end by 4 bases; junction bases not matched to a gene: 10. CDR3 residues: CASSPSGQASYGYTF. CDR3 sequence (DNA): TGTGCCAGCAGCCCGAGCGGACAGGCTTCCTATGGCTACACCTTC.

The V and J genes are TRBV28 and TRBJ1-2; 9 bases line up with TRBD1. Trimming cost V 2 bases and J 5 bases; bases outside gene matches: 21. The germline CDR1 and CDR2 sequences are MDHEN and SYDVKM. The CDR3 covers 20 residues. The CDR3, as DNA: TGTGCCAGCAGTTTAACCGGGACAGGGCTCGGGGTTCCGGGGAATTATGGCTACACCTTC. Protein: CASSLTGTGLGVPGNYGYTF.

This chain links TRBV10-2 with TRBJ1-6; the D gene is possibly TRBD1 (5 bases). There are 13 residues in the CDR3. V was shortened by 8 bases and J by 7 bases, with 12 bases between the two germline ends. Per the germline V gene, CDR1 is WSHSY and CDR2 is SAAADI. This CDR3 is CASVLQANSPLHF. The CDR3 nucleotides read TGCGCCAGCGTGTTACAGGCGAATTCACCCCTCCACTTT.

Only a few counts were recorded for this clone. The chain links TRBV9 to TRBJ2-7, with TRBD2 matching 11 bases. The CDR3 extends over 15 amino acids. V was pared by 1 base and J by 2 bases, with 2 bases of the junction left unmatched. In germline, CDR1 is SGDLS, CDR2 YYNGEE. In DNA form, the CDR3 reads TGTGCCAGCAGCGTACAGGGACTAGCGGCCTACGAGCAGTACTTC. Residues: CASSVQGLAAYEQYF.